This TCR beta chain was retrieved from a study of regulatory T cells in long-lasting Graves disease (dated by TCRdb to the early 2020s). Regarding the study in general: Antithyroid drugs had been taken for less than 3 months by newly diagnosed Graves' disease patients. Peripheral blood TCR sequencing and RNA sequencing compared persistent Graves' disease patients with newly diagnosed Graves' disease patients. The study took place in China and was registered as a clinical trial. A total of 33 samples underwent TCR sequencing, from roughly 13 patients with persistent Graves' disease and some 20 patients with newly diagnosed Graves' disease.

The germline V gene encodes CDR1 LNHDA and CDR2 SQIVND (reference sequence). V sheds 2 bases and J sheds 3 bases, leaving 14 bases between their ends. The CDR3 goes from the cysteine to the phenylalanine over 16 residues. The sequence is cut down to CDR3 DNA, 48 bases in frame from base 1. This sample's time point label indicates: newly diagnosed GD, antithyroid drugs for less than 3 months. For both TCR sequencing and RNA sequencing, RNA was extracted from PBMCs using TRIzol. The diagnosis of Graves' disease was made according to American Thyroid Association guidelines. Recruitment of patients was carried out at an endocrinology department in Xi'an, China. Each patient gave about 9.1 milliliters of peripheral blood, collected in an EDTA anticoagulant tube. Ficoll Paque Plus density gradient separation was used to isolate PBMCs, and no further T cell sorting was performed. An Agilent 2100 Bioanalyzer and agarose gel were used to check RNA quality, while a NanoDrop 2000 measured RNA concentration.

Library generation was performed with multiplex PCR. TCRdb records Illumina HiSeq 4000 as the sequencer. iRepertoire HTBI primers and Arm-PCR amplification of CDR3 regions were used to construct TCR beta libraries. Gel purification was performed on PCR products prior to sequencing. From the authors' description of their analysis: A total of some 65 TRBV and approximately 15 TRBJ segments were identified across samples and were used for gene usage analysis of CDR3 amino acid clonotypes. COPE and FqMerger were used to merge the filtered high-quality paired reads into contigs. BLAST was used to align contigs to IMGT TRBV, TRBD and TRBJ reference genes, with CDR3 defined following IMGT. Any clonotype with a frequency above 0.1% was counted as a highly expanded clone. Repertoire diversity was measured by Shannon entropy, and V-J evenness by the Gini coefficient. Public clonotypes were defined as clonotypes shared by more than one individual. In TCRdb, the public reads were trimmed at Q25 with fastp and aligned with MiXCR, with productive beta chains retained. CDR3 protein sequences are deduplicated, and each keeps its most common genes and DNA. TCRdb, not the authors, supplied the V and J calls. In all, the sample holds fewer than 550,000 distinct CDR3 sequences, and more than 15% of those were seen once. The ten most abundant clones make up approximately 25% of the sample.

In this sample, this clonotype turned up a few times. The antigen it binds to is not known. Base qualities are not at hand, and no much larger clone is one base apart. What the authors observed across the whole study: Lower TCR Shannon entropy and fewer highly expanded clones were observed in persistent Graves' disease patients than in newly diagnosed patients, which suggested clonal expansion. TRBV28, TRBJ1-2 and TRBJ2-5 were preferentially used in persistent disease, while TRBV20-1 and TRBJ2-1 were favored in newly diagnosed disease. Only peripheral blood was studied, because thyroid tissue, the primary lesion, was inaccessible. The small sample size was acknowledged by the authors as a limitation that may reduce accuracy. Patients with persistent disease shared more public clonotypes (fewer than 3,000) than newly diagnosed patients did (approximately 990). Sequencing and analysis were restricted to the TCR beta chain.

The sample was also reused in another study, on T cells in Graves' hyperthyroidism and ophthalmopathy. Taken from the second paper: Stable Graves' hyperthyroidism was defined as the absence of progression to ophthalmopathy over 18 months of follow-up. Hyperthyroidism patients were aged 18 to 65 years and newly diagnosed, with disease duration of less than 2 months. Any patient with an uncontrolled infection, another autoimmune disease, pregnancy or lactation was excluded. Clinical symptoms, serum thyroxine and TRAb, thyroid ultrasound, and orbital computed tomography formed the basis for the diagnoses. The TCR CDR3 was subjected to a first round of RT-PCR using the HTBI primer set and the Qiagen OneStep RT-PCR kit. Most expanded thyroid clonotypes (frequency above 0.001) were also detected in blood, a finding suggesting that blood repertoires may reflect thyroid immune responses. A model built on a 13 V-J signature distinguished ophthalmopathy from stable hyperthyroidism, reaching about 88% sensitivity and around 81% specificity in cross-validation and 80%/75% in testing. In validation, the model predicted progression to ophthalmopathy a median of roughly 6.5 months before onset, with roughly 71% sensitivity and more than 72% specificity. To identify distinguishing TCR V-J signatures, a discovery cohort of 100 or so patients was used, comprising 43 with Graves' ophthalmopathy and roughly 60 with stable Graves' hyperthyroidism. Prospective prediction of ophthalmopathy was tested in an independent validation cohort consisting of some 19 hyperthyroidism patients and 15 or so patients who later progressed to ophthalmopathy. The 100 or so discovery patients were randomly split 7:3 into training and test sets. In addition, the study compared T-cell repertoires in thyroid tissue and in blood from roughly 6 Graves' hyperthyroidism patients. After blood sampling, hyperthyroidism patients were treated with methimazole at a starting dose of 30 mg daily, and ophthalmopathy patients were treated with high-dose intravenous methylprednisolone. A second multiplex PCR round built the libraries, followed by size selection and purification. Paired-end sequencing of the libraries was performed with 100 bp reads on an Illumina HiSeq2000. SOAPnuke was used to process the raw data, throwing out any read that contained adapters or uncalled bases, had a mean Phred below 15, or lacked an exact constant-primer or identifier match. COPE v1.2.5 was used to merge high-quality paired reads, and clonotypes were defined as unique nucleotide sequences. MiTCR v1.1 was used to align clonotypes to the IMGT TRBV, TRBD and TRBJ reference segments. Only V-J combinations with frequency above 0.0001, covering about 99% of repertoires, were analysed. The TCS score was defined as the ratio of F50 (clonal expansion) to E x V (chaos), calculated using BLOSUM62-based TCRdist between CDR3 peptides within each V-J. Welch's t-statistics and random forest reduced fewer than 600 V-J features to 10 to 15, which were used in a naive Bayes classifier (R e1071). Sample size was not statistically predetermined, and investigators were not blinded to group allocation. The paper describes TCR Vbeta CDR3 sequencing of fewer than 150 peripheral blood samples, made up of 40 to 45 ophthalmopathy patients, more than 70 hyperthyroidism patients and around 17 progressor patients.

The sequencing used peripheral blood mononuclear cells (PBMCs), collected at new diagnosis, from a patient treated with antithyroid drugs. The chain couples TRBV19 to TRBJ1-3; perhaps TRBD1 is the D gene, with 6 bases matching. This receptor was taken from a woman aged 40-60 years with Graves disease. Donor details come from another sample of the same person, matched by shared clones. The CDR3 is CASSITTGVGGNTIYF. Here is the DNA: TGTGCCAGTAGTATAACGACAGGCGTCGGTGGAAACACCATATATTTT.